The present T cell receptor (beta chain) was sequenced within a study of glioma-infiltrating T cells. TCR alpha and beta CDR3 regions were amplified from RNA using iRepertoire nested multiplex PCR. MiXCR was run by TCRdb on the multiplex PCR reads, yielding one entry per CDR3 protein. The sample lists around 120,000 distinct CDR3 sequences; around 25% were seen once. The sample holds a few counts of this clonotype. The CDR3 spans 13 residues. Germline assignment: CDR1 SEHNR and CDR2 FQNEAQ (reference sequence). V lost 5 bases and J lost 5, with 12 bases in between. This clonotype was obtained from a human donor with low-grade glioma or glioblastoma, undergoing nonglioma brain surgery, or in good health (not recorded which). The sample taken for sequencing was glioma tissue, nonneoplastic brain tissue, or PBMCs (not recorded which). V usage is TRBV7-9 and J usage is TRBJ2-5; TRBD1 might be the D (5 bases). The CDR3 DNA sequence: TGTGCCAGCAGCCCCCGCCAGGGCGAGACCCAGTACTTC. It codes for CASSPRQGETQYF.